This TCR beta chain was sequenced in a study of blood T cell repertoires in COVID-19. Study overall: Researchers got acute and convalescent COVID-19 samples from the United States, Italy and Spain. T cells, B-cell-depleted T cells, or PBMCs supplied cDNA or gDNA.

This CDR3 contains 15 residues. Germline V CDR1 and CDR2: SGHRS, YFSETQ. Between the trimmed V and J ends, which lost 4 bases and 2 bases, there was a span of 13 bases. Clones were read by immunoSEQ multiplex PCR, and TCRdb kept only the in-frame ones, dropping some. The data contain approximately 430,000 clones, roughly 85% of them seen just once; the ten biggest clones take up approximately 1.5%. This chain uses TRBV5-1 with TRBJ2-1; D possibly corresponds to TRBD1 (5 bases). The TCR was taken from a woman in her twenties or thirties with active or convalescent COVID-19. Specimen: peripheral blood. CDR3 DNA: TGCGCCAGCAGCGGTGGGGCGGTTACCTACAATGAGCAGTTCTTC. Amino acid sequence: CASSGGAVTYNEQFF.